This T cell receptor beta chain was identified during a study of T cells after yellow fever vaccination. This clonotype was detected only a few times. Each CDR3 protein is one row after TCRdb ran MiXCR on the 5' RACE reads. The sample yields about 580,000 distinct CDR3 sequences, 17% seen once. From germline, CDR1 is LGHNT and CDR2 FRNRAP. The CDR3 is made up of 12 amino acids. The V gene lost 5 bases and the J gene lost 2 bases, with 1 base spanning the gap. Sequenced here: PBMCs, sampled 5 days after the first yellow fever vaccination. The clonotype was recovered from a young man who received the YFV17D yellow fever vaccine. The chain recombines TRBV12-5 with TRBJ2-6, with D unclear. The CDR3 DNA is TGTGCTAGTGGTGCTGGGGCCAACGTCCTGACTTTC. Its protein is CASGAGANVLTF.